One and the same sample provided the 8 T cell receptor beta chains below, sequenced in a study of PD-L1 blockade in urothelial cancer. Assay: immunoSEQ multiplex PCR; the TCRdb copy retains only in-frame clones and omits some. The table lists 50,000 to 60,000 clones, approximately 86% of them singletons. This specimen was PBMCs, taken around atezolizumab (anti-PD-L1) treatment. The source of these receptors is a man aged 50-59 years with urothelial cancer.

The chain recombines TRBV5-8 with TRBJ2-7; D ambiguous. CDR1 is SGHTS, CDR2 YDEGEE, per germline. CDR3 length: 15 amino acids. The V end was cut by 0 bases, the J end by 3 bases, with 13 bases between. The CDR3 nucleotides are TGTGCCAGCAGCTTGGGGCTAGGAAATCTCTACGAGCAGTACTTC. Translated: CASSLGLGNLYEQYF.

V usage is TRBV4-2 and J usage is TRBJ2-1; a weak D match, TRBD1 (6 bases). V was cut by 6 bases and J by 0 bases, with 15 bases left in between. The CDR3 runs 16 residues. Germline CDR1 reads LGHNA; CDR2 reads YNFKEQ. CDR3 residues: CASSNSADSSYNEQFF. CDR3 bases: TGTGCCAGCAGTAATTCGGCGGACAGCTCCTACAATGAGCAGTTCTTC.

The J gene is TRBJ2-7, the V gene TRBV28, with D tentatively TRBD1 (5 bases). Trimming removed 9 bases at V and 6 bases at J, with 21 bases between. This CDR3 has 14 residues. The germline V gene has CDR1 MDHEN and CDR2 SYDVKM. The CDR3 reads CASEPGPQTREQYF. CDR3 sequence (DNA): TGTGCCAGTGAACCAGGGCCCCAGACTCGCGAGCAGTACTTC. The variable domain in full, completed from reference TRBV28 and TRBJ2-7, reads DVKVTQSSRYLVKRTGEKVFLECVQDMDHENMFWYRQDPGLGLRLIYFSYDVKMKEKGDIPEGYSVSREKKERFSLILESASTNQTSMYLCASEPGPQTREQYFGPGTRLTVT.

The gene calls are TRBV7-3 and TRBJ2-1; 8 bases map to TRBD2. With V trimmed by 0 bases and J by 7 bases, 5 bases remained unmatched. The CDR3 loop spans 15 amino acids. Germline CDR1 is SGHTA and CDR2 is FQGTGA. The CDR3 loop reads CASSLTSGIGNEQFF. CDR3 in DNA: TGTGCCAGCAGCTTAACTAGCGGGATAGGGAATGAGCAGTTCTTC.

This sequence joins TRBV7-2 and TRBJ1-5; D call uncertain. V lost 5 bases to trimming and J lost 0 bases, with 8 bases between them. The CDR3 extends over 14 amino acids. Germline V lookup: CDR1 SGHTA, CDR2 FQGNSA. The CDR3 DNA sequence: TGTGCCAGCAGCCCAGTAAGTAGCAATCAGCCCCAGCATTTT. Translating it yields CASSPVSSNQPQHF.

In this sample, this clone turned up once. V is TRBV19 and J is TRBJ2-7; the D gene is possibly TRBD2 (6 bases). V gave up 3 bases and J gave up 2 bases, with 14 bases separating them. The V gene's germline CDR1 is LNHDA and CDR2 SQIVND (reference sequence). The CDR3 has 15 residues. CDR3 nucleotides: TGTGCCAGTAGTATCGTAGCGGACATCGCCTACGAGCAGTACTTC. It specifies CASSIVADIAYEQYF.

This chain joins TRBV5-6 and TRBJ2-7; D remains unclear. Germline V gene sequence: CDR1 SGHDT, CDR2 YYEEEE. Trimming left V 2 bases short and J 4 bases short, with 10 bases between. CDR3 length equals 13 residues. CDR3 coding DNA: TGTGCCAGCAGCTTTAATATCGGTTACGAGCAGTACTTC. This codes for CASSFNIGYEQYF.

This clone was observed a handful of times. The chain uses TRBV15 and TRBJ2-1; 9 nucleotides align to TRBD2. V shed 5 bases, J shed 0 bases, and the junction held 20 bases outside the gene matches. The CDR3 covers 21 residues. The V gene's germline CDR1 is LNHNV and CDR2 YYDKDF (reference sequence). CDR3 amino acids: CATSWGRWLAGTRGSYNEQFF. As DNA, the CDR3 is TGTGCCACCAGCTGGGGGAGGTGGCTAGCGGGAACCCGGGGCTCCTACAATGAGCAGTTCTTC.